The 29 T cell receptor beta chains reported below all come from one sample, sequenced in a study of blood T cell repertoires in COVID-19. This table comes from immunoSEQ multiplex PCR, and its TCRdb copy is limited to in-frame clones, with some not included. Seen here are about 370,000 clones, about 89% observed once, and the top ten hold about 9.4%. Sample: peripheral blood. Every receptor here comes from a woman in her thirties with COVID-19, enrolled during active disease.

The chain has TRBV11-3 and TRBJ2-2; TRBD2 matches 8 bases. V lost 5 bases, J lost 3 bases, and 8 bases stayed unmatched. Germline V gene lookup returns CDR1 SGHNT and CDR2 YENEEA. There are 16 residues in the CDR3. CDR3 protein: CASSQLTSGHTGELFF. The CDR3 DNA reads TGTGCCAGCAGCCAATTAACTAGCGGACACACCGGGGAGCTGTTTTTT.

The gene calls are TRBV5-1 and TRBJ2-2; tentative D call: TRBD1 (6 bases). There are 16 residues in the CDR3. Trimming shortened V by 3 bases and J by 1 base, and 13 bases separated the two germline ends. Germline V CDR1 and CDR2: SGHRS, YFSETQ. CDR3 bases: TGCGCCAGCAGCTCCTACAGGGTTTTGAACACCGGGGAGCTGTTTTTT. Its translation is CASSSYRVLNTGELFF.

The chain is built from TRBV11-2 and TRBJ1-6; no clear D. Germline loops: CDR1 SGHAT, CDR2 FQNNGV. The ends were cut back, 1 base at V and 5 bases at J, with 6 bases in the middle. The CDR3 runs 14 residues. CDR3 sequence: CASSLGGHNSPLHF. CDR3 nucleotides: TGTGCCAGCAGCTTAGGAGGCCATAATTCACCCCTCCACTTT.

The gene calls are TRBV2 and TRBJ2-6; no reliable D call. Germline CDR1 and CDR2: SNHLY and FYNNEI. The CDR3 spans 14 residues. V was shortened by 8 bases and J by 2 bases, with 10 bases between the two germline ends. CDR3 residues: CASRGPAGANVLTF. The CDR3, as DNA: TGTGCCAGCCGTGGGCCTGCTGGGGCCAACGTCCTGACTTTC.

This chain joins TRBV29-1 and TRBJ2-1; 7 nucleotides agree with TRBD1. J gave up 7 bases and V 7 bases, and 4 bases lay outside the gene matches. This CDR3 comprises 11 residues. Germline lookup yields CDR1 SQVTM and CDR2 ANQGSEA. The CDR3 DNA sequence: TGCAGCGCGCTCAGGGGGAATGAGCAGTTCTTC. It encodes CSALRGNEQFF.

The V gene is TRBV3-1 (or the pseudogene TRBV3-2), the J gene TRBJ2-7; 13 nucleotides align to TRBD2. Germline CDR1 reads LGHDT; CDR2 reads YNNKEL (reference sequence). V was pared by 0 bases and J by 7 bases, with 3 bases of the junction left unmatched. This CDR3 spans 15 amino acids. CDR3 sequence: CASSQEGLAGTEQYF. The CDR3 coding sequence is TGTGCCAGCAGCCAAGAGGGACTAGCGGGAACGGAGCAGTACTTC.

The V and J genes are TRBV4-1 and TRBJ2-7; D might be TRBD2 (6 bases). CDR1 and CDR2 from the germline V gene are MGHRA and YSYEKL. The CDR3 loop spans 16 amino acids. Trimming stripped 0 bases from V and 4 bases from J, with 16 bases between. CDR3 nucleotides: TGCGCCAGCAGCCAAGATGGTCTAGCGAAAGCATACGAGCAGTACTTC. It specifies CASSQDGLAKAYEQYF.

This chain joins TRBV24-1 and TRBJ2-7; 7 bases align to TRBD2. V was pared by 3 bases and J by 3 bases, with 4 bases of the junction left unmatched. The CDR3 length is 14 residues. CDR1 is KGHDR and CDR2 is SFDVKD in the germline V gene. The CDR3: CATSDGGVDYEQYF. The CDR3 DNA sequence: TGTGCCACCAGTGATGGGGGGGTCGACTACGAGCAGTACTTC.

For the CDR3, the DNA is TGTGCTAGTGGCAACCAGGTGAATGGCTACACCTTC. Amino acids: CASGNQVNGYTF. This chain uses TRBV12-5 with TRBJ1-2; the D is unclear. CDR1 and CDR2 from the germline V gene are LGHNT and FRNRAP. This CDR3 has 12 residues. Deletions cut 6 bases from V and 6 bases from J, with 11 bases between.

This chain uses TRBV29-1 with TRBJ2-3; 11 nucleotides match TRBD2. V lost 6 bases to trimming and J lost 3 bases; unmatched junction nucleotides: 11. The length of the CDR3 is 16 residues. The germline CDR1 and CDR2 sequences are SQVTM and ANQGSEA. The CDR3 region is CSVAGGTSGSTDTQYF. The CDR3 DNA reads as TGCAGCGTCGCGGGGGGAACTAGCGGGAGTACAGATACGCAGTATTTT.

The chain carries TRBV7-6 and TRBJ2-1; TRBD2 matches 9 bases. This CDR3 has 16 residues. Looked up from germline, CDR1 is SGHVS and CDR2 is FNYEAQ. Trimming cost V 5 bases and J 6 bases; bases outside gene matches: 11. The chain's CDR3 is CASSRLAGAGANEQFF. The CDR3 bases are TGTGCCAGCAGCAGATTAGCGGGAGCAGGGGCCAATGAGCAGTTCTTC.

The rearrangement joins TRBV6-5 to TRBJ2-1; tentative D call: TRBD2 (5 bases). Between the trimmed V and J ends, which lost 9 bases and 0 bases, there was a span of 15 bases. Germline values: CDR1 MNHEY, CDR2 SVGAGI. This CDR3 region has 15 residues. This CDR3 reads CASSATGFSYNEQFF. Written as DNA, the CDR3 is TGTGCCAGTTCCGCTACGGGATTCTCCTACAATGAGCAGTTCTTC.

CDR3 sequence: CASSLTGTDNYGYTF. The CDR3 DNA reads as TGTGCCAGCAGCTTAACCGGGACAGACAACTATGGCTACACCTTC. The V gene is TRBV5-5, the J gene TRBJ1-2; 7 bases align to TRBD1. Germline CDR1 and CDR2: SGHKS and YYEKEE (reference sequence). Losses at the gene ends were 2 bases for V and 2 bases for J; bases not matched to a gene: 6. The CDR3 loop spans 15 amino acids.

The DNA for the CDR3 is TGTGCCACCAGCAGAGAATTAGAAGGCAATCAGCCCCAGCATTTT. Translation gives CATSRELEGNQPQHF. The chain links TRBV15 to TRBJ1-5; no definite D call. Trimming left V 0 bases short and J 2 bases short, with 8 bases between. The CDR3 sequence is 15 residues long. CDR1 and CDR2 (germline): LNHNV, YYDKDF (reference sequence).

The gene calls are TRBV7-9 and TRBJ1-3; D is unclear. CDR3 size: 14 residues. Germline lookup yields CDR1 SEHNR and CDR2 FQNEAQ (reference sequence). Trimming cost V 5 bases and J 0 bases, with 8 bases left between them. The CDR3 region is CASSLDGSGNTIYF. CDR3 in DNA: TGTGCCAGCAGCCTAGACGGCTCTGGAAACACCATATATTTT.

The chain carries TRBV18 and TRBJ2-7, with D possibly TRBD1 on 5 matching bases. The V gene lost 0 bases and the J gene lost 1 base, with 10 bases spanning the gap. The CDR3 contains 15 residues. CDR1 KGHSH and CDR2 LQKENI come from the germline V gene. CDR3 in amino acids: CASSPPGHYSYEQYF. The CDR3, as DNA: TGTGCCAGCTCACCACCAGGACACTATTCCTACGAGCAGTACTTC.

The rearrangement links TRBV11-2 to TRBJ2-7, with 8 bases aligning to TRBD2. V lost 5 bases, J lost 2 bases, and 8 bases stayed unmatched. CDR1 is SGHAT and CDR2 is FQNNGV in the germline V gene. This CDR3 contains 15 residues. The CDR3, as DNA: TGTGCCAGCAGCCTCGGGGGGGGGAGTGCCTACGAGCAGTACTTC. It yields the protein CASSLGGGSAYEQYF.

The J gene is TRBJ2-1, the V gene TRBV27, with 7 bases identical to TRBD2. The CDR3 sequence is 17 residues long. Germline V gene sequence: CDR1 MNHEY, CDR2 SMNVEV (reference sequence). J gave up 2 bases and V 0 bases, and 7 bases lay outside the gene matches. The DNA of the CDR3 is TGTGCCAGCAGTTTATCAAAAGGGCTAGCGGCCTACAATGAGCAGTTCTTC. Amino acids: CASSLSKGLAAYNEQFF.

The chain is built from TRBV2 and TRBJ2-1; D remains unclear. The CDR3 contains 11 residues. Germline V CDR1 and CDR2: SNHLY, FYNNEI. Trimming left V 2 bases short and J 8 bases short, with 4 bases between. CDR3 in amino acids: CASSELDEQFF. CDR3 nucleotide sequence: TGTGCCAGCAGTGAACTCGATGAGCAGTTCTTC.

The chain carries TRBV28 and TRBJ2-7; 7 nucleotides match TRBD2. The CDR3 is 17 residues long. Germline CDR1 is MDHEN and CDR2 is SYDVKM. The junction had 14 bases not matched to a gene; V was cut back by 4 bases and J by 2 bases. The CDR3 DNA reads TGTGCCAGCAGTTCCCCCCGAATAGCGGGCCGAACCTACGAGCAGTACTTC. Translation gives CASSSPRIAGRTYEQYF.

The V and J genes are TRBV2 and TRBJ2-2; TRBD2 agrees at 9 bases. The CDR3 consists of 15 residues. The trim removed 4 bases at V and 3 bases at J, leaving 3 bases unmatched. Germline values: CDR1 SNHLY, CDR2 FYNNEI. CDR3 region: CASSVGLADTGELFF. The CDR3 bases are TGTGCCAGCAGTGTGGGACTAGCCGACACCGGGGAGCTGTTTTTT.

V and J are TRBV20-1 and TRBJ2-2; 8 bases match TRBD1. The junction had 15 bases not matched to a gene; V was cut back by 3 bases and J by 6 bases. Per the germline V gene, CDR1 is DFQATT and CDR2 is SNEGSKA (reference sequence). The CDR3 covers 17 residues. The DNA of the CDR3 is TGCAGTGCTAGTGGAATCTTGGGACAGGTTAGGTCCGGGGAGCTGTTTTTT. This translates into CSASGILGQVRSGELFF.

The V and J genes are TRBV28 and TRBJ1-4; 9 bases line up with TRBD1. V lost 4 bases to trimming and J lost 11 bases; unmatched junction nucleotides: 8. This CDR3 comprises 14 residues. Germline assignment: CDR1 MDHEN and CDR2 SYDVKM. CDR3 in DNA: TGTGCCAGCAGTTCGGGACAGGGAAAGGCGAAACTGTTTTTT. It yields the protein CASSSGQGKAKLFF.

Only one count was recorded for this clone. The rearrangement joins TRBV19 to TRBJ1-1, with D hard to call. The CDR3 extends over 13 amino acids. The germline gives CDR1 LNHDA, CDR2 SQIVND (reference sequence). Trimming took 3 bases from V and 2 from J, leaving 7 bases between them. CDR3 DNA sequence: TGTGCCAGTAGTATCGTACTAAACACTGAAGCTTTCTTT. Its protein product is CASSIVLNTEAFF. The full variable domain, with the rest looked up from reference TRBV19 and TRBJ1-1, is DGGITQSPKYLFRKEGQNVTLSCEQNLNHDAMYWYRQDPGQGLRLIYYSQIVNDFQKGDIAEGYSVSREKKESFPLTVTSAQKNPTAFYLCASSIVLNTEAFFGQGTRLTVV.

The chain links TRBV6-6 to TRBJ1-5; weak D call: TRBD1 (6 bases). V was shortened by 5 bases and J by 3 bases, with 14 bases between the two germline ends. The CDR3 totals 15 residues. Per the germline V gene, CDR1 is MNHNY and CDR2 is SVGAGI (reference sequence). CDR3 residues: CASSRTVESNQPQHF. CDR3 sequence (DNA): TGTGCCAGCAGTCGGACAGTCGAATCCAATCAGCCCCAGCATTTT.

The chain recombines TRBV6-4 with TRBJ2-1; the match to TRBD2 covers 12 bases. The germline CDR1 and CDR2 sequences are MRHNA and SNTAGT. Trimming cost V 2 bases and J 12 bases; bases outside gene matches: 5. The CDR3 runs 14 residues. The CDR3 DNA is TGTGCCAGCAGTGACCTAGCGGGAGGGCCTTCGCAGTTCTTC. As protein: CASSDLAGGPSQFF.

The chain is built from TRBV7-2 and TRBJ1-4; the D is unclear. CDR1 SGHTA and CDR2 FQGNSA come from the germline V gene. There are 13 residues in the CDR3. The V end was cut by 5 bases, the J end by 7 bases, with 11 bases between. This CDR3 is CASSRTGSEKLFF. CDR3 sequence (DNA): TGTGCCAGCAGCAGGACCGGGAGTGAAAAACTGTTTTTT. Full variable domain (outside the CDR3, taken from reference TRBV7-2 and TRBJ1-4): GAGVSQSPSNKVTEKGKDVELRCDPISGHTALYWYRQSLGQGLEFLIYFQGNSAPDKSGLPSDRFSAERTGGSVSTLTIQRTQQEDSAVYLCASSRTGSEKLFFGSGTQLSVL.

J is TRBJ2-1 and V is TRBV29-1; a weak D match, TRBD1 (5 bases). CDR1 is SQVTM and CDR2 is ANQGSEA in the germline V gene. V was shortened by 3 bases and J by 4 bases, with 16 bases between the two germline ends. This CDR3 region has 15 residues. CDR3 sequence (DNA): TGCAGCGTTGAGGCCCCGCCGACAGCTTACAATGAGCAGTTCTTC. Translating gives CSVEAPPTAYNEQFF.

The CDR3, as DNA: TGTGCCAGCAGTTACCCCCGGACTAGCGGGACCCTCTACGAGCAGTACTTC. This codes for CASSYPRTSGTLYEQYF. The chain is built from TRBV6-2 or TRBV6-3 and TRBJ2-7; TRBD2 aligns across 12 bases. Germline CDR1 and CDR2: MNHEY and SVGEGT. With V trimmed by 2 bases and J by 3 bases, 8 bases remained unmatched. The CDR3 sequence is 17 residues long.